Below are 13 T cell receptor beta chains sequenced from a single sample in a study of radiotherapy plus CTLA-4 blockade in lung cancer. Profiled with immunoSEQ multiplex PCR; TCRdb holds only in-frame clones, not every one. The sample includes approximately 67,000 clones, approximately 83% of them seen just once. Material: peripheral blood, obtained from a patient treated with radiotherapy plus ipilimumab. These receptors were obtained from a human donor with non-small cell lung cancer who had a partial response to radiotherapy plus ipilimumab.

The CDR3 sequence is CASSLDSQGGTGELFF. Written as DNA, the CDR3 is TGCGCCAGCAGCTTGGATTCGCAGGGAGGGACCGGGGAGCTGTTTTTT. V is TRBV5-1 and J is TRBJ2-2, with TRBD2 matching 7 bases. V lost 0 bases and J lost 5; bases outside the gene matches: 7. Germline CDR1 SGHRS, CDR2 YFSETQ. This CDR3 has 16 amino acids.

J is TRBJ2-4 and V is TRBV19; D is perhaps TRBD2 (6 bases). The CDR3 has 15 residues. The V end was cut by 4 bases, the J end by 6 bases, with 16 bases between. CDR1 is LNHDA, CDR2 SQIVND, per germline (reference sequence). This chain's CDR3 is CASSTVGLGGNIQYF. The DNA for the CDR3 is TGTGCCAGTAGTACCGTGGGGCTGGGGGGAAACATTCAGTACTTC.

The genes are TRBV27 and TRBJ2-4; 9 bases line up with TRBD2. After removal of 4 bases from V and 4 bases from J, the junction contained 8 bases not matched to a gene. CDR1 MNHEY and CDR2 SMNVEV come from the germline V gene (reference sequence). The length of the CDR3 is 16 residues. In DNA form, the CDR3 reads TGTGCCAGCAGTTCTCTGGCTAGCGGGGAAAAAAACATTCAGTACTTC. The encoded protein is CASSSLASGEKNIQYF.

V usage is TRBV25-1 and J usage is TRBJ2-5; 10 nucleotides match TRBD2. Germline V gene lookup returns CDR1 MGHDK and CDR2 SYGVNS. After removal of 6 bases from V and 1 base from J, the junction contained 11 bases not matched to a gene. This CDR3 comprises 17 residues. The CDR3 DNA follows: TGTGCCAGCAGCGGACTAGCGGAAGGGGTCCCCCAAGAGACCCAGTACTTC. It is translated as CASSGLAEGVPQETQYF. Complete variable domain (other parts from reference TRBV25-1 and TRBJ2-5): EADIYQTPRYLVIGTGKKITLECSQTMGHDKMYWYQQDPGMELHLIHYSYGVNSTEKGDLSSESTVSRIRTEHFPLTLESARPSHTSQYLCASSGLAEGVPQETQYFGPGTRLLVL.

This sequence joins TRBV28 and TRBJ2-1, with 10 bases lining up with TRBD2. The CDR3 is 14 amino acids. Germline V gene sequence: CDR1 MDHEN, CDR2 SYDVKM. The V and J ends lost 9 bases and 8 bases, in that order; junction bases with no gene match: 10. CDR3: CASLPGLAFDEQFF. In nucleotides, the CDR3 is TGTGCCAGTTTACCGGGACTAGCGTTCGATGAGCAGTTCTTC. Drawing the rest from reference TRBV28 and TRBJ2-1, the complete variable domain is DVKVTQSSRYLVKRTGEKVFLECVQDMDHENMFWYRQDPGLGLRLIYFSYDVKMKEKGDIPEGYSVSREKKERFSLILESASTNQTSMYLCASLPGLAFDEQFFGPGTRLTVL.

This clone has more than one count but fewer than ten. The rearrangement joins TRBV27 to TRBJ1-2; a weak D match, TRBD1 (5 bases). Germline CDR1 and CDR2: MNHEY and SMNVEV (reference sequence). V shed 0 bases and J shed 4 bases, with 15 bases lying between them. CDR3 length: 16 amino acids. Here the CDR3 DNA reads TGTGCCAGCAGTTTATCGGGGCAGCCCTTCCGCTATGGCTACACCTTC. Protein product: CASSLSGQPFRYGYTF.

The chain couples TRBV19 to TRBJ1-5; TRBD1 is a possible D gene (6 bases). The CDR3 is 15 amino acids. Germline loops: CDR1 LNHDA, CDR2 SQIVND (reference sequence). Trimming took off 5 bases at V and 6 bases at J, with 17 bases between the two ends. CDR3: CASSSRGGRGQPQHF. CDR3 in DNA: TGTGCCAGTAGTTCCCGGGGGGGGCGCGGTCAGCCCCAGCATTTT.

The sample holds one count of this clone. The CDR3 region has the DNA TGCAGCGTTGACACAGGGTTCGGTCAGCCCCAGCATTTT. As protein: CSVDTGFGQPQHF. The chain has TRBV29-1 and TRBJ1-5; possibly TRBD1 for D (6 bases). CDR3 length: 13 residues. Trimming pared 3 bases from V and 6 bases from J, leaving 12 bases between. CDR1 is SQVTM and CDR2 is ANQGSEA in the germline V gene.

The DNA for the CDR3 is TGTGCCAGCAGCTTAGCGCTAGCCCCAGAGACCCAGTACTTC. Its protein product is CASSLALAPETQYF. V and J are TRBV11-2 and TRBJ2-5; D is perhaps TRBD2 (5 bases). Trimming took off 1 base at V and 4 bases at J, with 10 bases between the two ends. This CDR3 is built from 14 residues. The germline V gene has CDR1 SGHAT and CDR2 FQNNGV.

The chain employs TRBV28 and TRBJ2-7, with TRBD1 matching 7 bases. J lost 3 bases, V lost 7 bases, and 9 bases had no gene match. The CDR3 is made up of 14 amino acids. Germline V CDR1 and CDR2: MDHEN, SYDVKM. The CDR3 here is CASTTQGSRYEQYF. CDR3 bases: TGTGCCAGCACCACACAGGGGTCACGCTACGAGCAGTACTTC. The full variable domain, its missing parts supplied by reference TRBV28 and TRBJ2-7, is DVKVTQSSRYLVKRTGEKVFLECVQDMDHENMFWYRQDPGLGLRLIYFSYDVKMKEKGDIPEGYSVSREKKERFSLILESASTNQTSMYLCASTTQGSRYEQYFGPGTRLTVT.

The chain joins TRBV19 to TRBJ2-2, with 10 bases identical to TRBD1. The CDR3 covers 18 residues. Germline CDR1 and CDR2: LNHDA and SQIVND (reference sequence). The V and J ends lost 2 bases and 4 bases, in that order; junction bases with no gene match: 10. The CDR3 bases are TGTGCCAGTAGTATAAGACAGGGGGCGCCCCGGGGCACCGGGGAGCTGTTTTTT. It yields the protein CASSIRQGAPRGTGELFF.

CDR3 residues: CASSPGQWNTGELFF. Written as DNA, the CDR3 is TGTGCCAGCTCGCCGGGACAGTGGAACACCGGGGAGCTGTTTTTT. The chain recombines TRBV18 with TRBJ2-2, with TRBD1 matching over 7 bases. The V gene end was trimmed by 6 bases and the J gene end by 1 base; junction bases not matched to a gene: 5. This CDR3 is 15 amino acids long. Germline CDR1 KGHSH, CDR2 LQKENI.

The rearrangement uses TRBV2 and TRBJ2-5, with 9 bases that match TRBD2. The V and J ends lost 0 bases and 3 bases, in that order; junction bases with no gene match: 2. This CDR3 has 15 amino acids. Germline V CDR1 and CDR2: SNHLY, FYNNEI. CDR3 bases: TGTGCCAGCAGTGAAGCTTCTAGCGGGAAAGAGACCCAGTACTTC. Its protein product is CASSEASSGKETQYF.